Sequencing of this TCR beta chain was carried out in a study of immune evolution from preneoplasia to lung adenocarcinoma. Measured with immunoSEQ multiplex PCR; TCRdb has only the in-frame clones, and not every one. Of 7,500 to 10,000 clones listed, roughly 73% are singletons. Germline CDR1 is MGHRA and CDR2 is YSYEKL. V shed 4 bases and J 3 bases; nucleotides not matched to a gene: 3. The CDR3 spans 13 residues. The rearrangement uses TRBV4-1 and TRBJ2-7; 7 nucleotides align to TRBD2. This sequence was found in an older person with lung adenocarcinoma. The specimen sequenced was FFPE lung adenocarcinoma in situ tissue. The CDR3 protein is CASSRRGDYEQYF. CDR3 sequence (DNA): TGCGCCAGCAGCCGCCGGGGGGACTACGAGCAGTACTTC.